Listed below are T cell receptor beta chains from one sample, sequenced in a study of beta chain features in type 1 diabetes. Sequenced by immunoSEQ multiplex PCR; TCRdb stores in-frame clones only, minus some. This repertoire shows roughly 370,000 clones, over 11% found once; its top ten account for roughly 0.036%. The sample consisted of naive CD4+ T cells from blood. The receptors shown here come from a man younger than 45 in good health. Both conserved end residues are part of each CDR3. A D gene is named only where the DNA matches it firmly. Only some rows state a clone size, as once, few, many or a class for expanded clones.

d_gene | j_gene | abundance | v_gene | CDR3nt | CDR3aa
. | TRBJ2-5 | few | TRBV5-4 | TGTGCCAGCAGCCCTCGGGACCAAGAGACCCAGTACTTC | CASSPRDQETQYF
. | TRBJ2-5 | few | TRBV7-2 | TGTGCCAGCAGCTTAGATCGGAGCGGCGAGACCCAGTACTTC | CASSLDRSGETQYF
TRBD2 | TRBJ2-1 | . | TRBV7-9 | TGTGCCAGCAGCTTACCTAGCGGGGGATCCTACAATGAGCAGTTCTTC | CASSLPSGGSYNEQFF
. | TRBJ1-5 | few | TRBV30 | TGTGCCTGCCAGCAGGGACGGGCGCAGCCCCAGCATTTT | CACQQGRAQPQHF
. | TRBJ2-1 | few | TRBV7-9 | TGTGCCAGCAGCCCTAAAACTAGCACAGTCTACAATGAGCAGTTCTTC | CASSPKTSTVYNEQFF
TRBD1 | TRBJ2-6 | few | TRBV10-3 | TGTGCCATCAGAGGACAGGGGGGCTCTGGGGCCAACGTCCTGACTTTC | CAIRGQGGSGANVLTF
. | TRBJ1-4 | . | TRBV4-1 | TGCGCCAGCAGCCAAGATGGCAGACGGGAAAAACTGTTTTTT | CASSQDGRREKLFF
TRBD1 | TRBJ1-6 | . | TRBV5-4 | TGTGCCAGCAGCTTGGGACAGGGAAATTCACCCCTCCACTTT | CASSLGQGNSPLHF
. | TRBJ1-3 | few | TRBV7-2 | TGTGCCAGCAGCTACCAGGTCGACTCTGGAAACACCATATATTTT | CASSYQVDSGNTIYF
. | TRBJ2-4 | few | TRBV6-5 | TGTGCCAGCAGCCGGGACATGGGCATTCAGTACTTC | CASSRDMGIQYF
. | TRBJ2-2 | . | TRBV27 | TGTGCCAGCAGTTGGCGGGGCAACACCGGGGAGCTGTTTTTT | CASSWRGNTGELFF
. | TRBJ1-1 | . | TRBV20-1 | TGCAGTGCTGGATCGCAGGGGCCGGCTTTCTTT | CSAGSQGPAFF
. | TRBJ2-4 | many | TRBV7-2 | TGTGCCAGCAGCCTCCGGACTATTCAGTACTTC | CASSLRTIQYF
. | TRBJ2-7 | . | TRBV5-1 | TGCGCCAGCAGCCCGAAAGACAGGACCTACGAGCAGTACTTC | CASSPKDRTYEQYF
. | TRBJ2-5 | . | TRBV7-6 | TGTGCCAGCAGCTTCGCCGAGACCCAGTACTTC | CASSFAETQYF
. | TRBJ1-3 | few | TRBV30 | TGTGCCTGGAGTGTAGGACAGACCTCTGGAAACACCATATATTTT | CAWSVGQTSGNTIYF
. | TRBJ1-1 | few | TRBV5-6 | TGTGCCAGCAGCTTGGTAGGGGCGAGAATCACTGAAGCTTTCTTT | CASSLVGARITEAFF